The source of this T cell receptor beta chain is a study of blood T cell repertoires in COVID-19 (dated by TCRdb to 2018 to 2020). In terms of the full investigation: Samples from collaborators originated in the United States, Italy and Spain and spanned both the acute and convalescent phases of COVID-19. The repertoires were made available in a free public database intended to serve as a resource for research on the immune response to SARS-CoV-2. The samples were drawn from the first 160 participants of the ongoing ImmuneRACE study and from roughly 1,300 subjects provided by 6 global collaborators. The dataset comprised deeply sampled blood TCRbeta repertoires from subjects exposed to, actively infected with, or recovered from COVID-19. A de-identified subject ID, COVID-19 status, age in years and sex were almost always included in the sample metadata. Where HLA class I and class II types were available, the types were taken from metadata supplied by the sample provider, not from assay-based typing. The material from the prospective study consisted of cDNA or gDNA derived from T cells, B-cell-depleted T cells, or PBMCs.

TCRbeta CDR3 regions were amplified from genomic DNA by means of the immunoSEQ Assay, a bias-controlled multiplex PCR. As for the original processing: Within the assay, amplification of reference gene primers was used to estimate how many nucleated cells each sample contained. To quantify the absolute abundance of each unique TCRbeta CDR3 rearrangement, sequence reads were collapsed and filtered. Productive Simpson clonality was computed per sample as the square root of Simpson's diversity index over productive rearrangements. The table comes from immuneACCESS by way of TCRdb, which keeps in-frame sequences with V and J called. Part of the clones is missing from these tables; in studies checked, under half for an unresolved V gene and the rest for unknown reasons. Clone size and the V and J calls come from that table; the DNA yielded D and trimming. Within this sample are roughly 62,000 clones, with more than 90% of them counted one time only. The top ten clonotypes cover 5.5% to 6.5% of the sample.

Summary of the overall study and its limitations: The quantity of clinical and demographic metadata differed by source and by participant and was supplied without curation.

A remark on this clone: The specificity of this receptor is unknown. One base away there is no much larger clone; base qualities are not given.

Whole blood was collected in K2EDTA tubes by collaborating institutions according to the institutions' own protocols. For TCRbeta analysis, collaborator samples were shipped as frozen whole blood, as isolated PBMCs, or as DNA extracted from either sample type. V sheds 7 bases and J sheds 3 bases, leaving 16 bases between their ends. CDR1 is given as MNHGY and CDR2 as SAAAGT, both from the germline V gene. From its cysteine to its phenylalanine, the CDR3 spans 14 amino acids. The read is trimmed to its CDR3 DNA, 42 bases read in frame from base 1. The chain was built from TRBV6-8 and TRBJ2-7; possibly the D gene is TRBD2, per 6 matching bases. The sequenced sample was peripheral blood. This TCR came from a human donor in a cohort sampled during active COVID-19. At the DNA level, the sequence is TGTGCCAGCACGGAGGGTCGGGAGTACTACGAGCAGTACTTC. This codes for CASTEGREYYEQYF.